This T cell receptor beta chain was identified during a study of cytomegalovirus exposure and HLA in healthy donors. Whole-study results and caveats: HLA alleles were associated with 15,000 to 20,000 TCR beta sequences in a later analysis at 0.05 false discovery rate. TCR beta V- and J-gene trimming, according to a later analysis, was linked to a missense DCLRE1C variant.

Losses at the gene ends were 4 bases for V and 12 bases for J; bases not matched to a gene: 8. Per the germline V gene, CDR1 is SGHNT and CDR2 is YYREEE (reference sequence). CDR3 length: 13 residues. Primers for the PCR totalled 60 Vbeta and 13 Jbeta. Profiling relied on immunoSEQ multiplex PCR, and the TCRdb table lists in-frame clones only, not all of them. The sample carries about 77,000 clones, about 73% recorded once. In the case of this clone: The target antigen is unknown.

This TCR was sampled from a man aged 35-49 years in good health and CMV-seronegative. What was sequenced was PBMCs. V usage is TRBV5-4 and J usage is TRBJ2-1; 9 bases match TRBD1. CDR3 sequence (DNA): TGTGCCAGCAGCGAACAGGGGGCGAAAGGGCAGTTCTTC. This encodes CASSEQGAKGQFF.